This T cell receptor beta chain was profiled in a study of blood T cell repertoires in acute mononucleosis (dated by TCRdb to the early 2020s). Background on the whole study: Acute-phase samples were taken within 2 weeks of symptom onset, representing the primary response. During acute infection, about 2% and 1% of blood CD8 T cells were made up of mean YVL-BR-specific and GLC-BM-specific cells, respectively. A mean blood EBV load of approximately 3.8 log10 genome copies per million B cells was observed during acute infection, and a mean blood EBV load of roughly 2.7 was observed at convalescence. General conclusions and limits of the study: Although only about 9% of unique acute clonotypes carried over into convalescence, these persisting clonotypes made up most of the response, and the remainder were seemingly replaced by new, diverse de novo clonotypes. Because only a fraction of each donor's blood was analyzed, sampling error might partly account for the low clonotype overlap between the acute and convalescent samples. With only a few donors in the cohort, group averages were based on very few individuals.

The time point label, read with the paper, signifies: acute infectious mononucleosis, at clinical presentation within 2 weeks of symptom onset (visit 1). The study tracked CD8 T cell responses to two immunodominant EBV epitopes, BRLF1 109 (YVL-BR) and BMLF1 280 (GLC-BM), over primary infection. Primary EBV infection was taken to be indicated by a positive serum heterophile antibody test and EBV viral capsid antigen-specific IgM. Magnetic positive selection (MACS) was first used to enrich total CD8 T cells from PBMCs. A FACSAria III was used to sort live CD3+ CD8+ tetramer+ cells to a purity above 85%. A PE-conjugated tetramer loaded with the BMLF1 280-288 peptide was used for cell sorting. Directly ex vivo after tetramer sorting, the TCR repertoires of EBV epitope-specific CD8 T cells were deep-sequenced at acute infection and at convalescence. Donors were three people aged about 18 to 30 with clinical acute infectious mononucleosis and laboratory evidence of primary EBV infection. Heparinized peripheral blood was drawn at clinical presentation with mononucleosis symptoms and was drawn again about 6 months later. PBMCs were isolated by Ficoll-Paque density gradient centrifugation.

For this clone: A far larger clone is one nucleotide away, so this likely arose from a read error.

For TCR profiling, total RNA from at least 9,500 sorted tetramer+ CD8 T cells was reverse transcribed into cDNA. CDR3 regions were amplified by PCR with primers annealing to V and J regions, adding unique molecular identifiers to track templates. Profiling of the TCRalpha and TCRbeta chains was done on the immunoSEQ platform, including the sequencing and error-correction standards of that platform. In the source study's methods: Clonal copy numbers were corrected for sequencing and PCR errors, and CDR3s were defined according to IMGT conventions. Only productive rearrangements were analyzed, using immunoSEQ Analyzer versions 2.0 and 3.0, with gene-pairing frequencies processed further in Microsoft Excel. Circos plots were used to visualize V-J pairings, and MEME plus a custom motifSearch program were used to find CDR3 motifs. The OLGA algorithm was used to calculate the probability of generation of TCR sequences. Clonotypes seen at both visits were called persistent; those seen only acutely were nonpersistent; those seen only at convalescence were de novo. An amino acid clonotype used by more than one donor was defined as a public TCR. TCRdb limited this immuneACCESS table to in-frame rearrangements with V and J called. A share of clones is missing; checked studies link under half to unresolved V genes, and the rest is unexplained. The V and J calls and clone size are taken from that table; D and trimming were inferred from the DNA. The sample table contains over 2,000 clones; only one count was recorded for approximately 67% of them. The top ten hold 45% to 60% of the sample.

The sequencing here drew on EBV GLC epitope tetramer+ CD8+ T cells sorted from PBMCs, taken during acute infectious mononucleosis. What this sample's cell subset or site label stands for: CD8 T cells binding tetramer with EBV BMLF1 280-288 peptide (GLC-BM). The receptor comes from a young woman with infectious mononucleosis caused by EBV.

The bases are TGTGCCAGCACCCCCTCTGGGGCCAACGTCCTGACTTTC. Translated, this is CASTPSGANVLTF. Recombination connected TRBV5-6 to TRBJ2-6; no D gene call is confident. In the germline V gene, CDR1 corresponds to SGHDT and CDR2 to YYEEEE. Between the V and J ends, shortened by 6 bases and 0 bases respectively, the junction contains 4 bases. The CDR3 sequence holds 13 residues, the cysteine and phenylalanine included. Left in the record is the CDR3 DNA by itself, 39 bases read in frame from the first base.